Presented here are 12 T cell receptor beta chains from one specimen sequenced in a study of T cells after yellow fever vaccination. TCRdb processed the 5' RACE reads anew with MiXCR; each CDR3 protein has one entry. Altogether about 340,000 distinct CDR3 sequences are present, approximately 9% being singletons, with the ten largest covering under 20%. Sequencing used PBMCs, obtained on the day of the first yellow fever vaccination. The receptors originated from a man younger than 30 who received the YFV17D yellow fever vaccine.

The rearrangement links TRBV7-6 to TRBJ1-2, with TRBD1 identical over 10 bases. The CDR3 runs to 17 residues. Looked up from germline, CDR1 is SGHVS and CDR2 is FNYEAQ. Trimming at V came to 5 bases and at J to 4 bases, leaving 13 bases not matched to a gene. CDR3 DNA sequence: TGTGCCAGCAGCCCGACCCCGGGACAGGGGAGCCTCTATGGCTACACCTTC. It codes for CASSPTPGQGSLYGYTF.

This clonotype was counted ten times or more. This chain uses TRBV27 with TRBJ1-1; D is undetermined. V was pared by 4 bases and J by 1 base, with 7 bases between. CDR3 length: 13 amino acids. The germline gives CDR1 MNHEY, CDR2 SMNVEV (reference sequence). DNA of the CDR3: TGTGCCAGCAGTTCTTACGGGAACACTGAAGCTTTCTTT. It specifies CASSSYGNTEAFF.

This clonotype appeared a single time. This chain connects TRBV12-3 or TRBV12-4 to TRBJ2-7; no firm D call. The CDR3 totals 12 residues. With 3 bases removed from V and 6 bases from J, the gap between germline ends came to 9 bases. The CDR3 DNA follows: TGTGCCAGCAGTTTTCAATCTTCCGAGCAGTACGTC. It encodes CASSFQSSEQYV.

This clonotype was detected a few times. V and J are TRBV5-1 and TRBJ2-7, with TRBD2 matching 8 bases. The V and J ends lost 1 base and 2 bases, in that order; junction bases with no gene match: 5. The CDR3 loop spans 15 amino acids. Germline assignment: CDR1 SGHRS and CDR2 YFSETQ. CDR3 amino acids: CASSLYGGEPYEQYF. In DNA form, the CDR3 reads TGCGCCAGCAGCTTGTACGGGGGGGAGCCCTACGAGCAGTACTTC. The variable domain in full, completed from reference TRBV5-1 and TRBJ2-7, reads KAGVTQTPRYLIKTRGQQVTLSCSPISGHRSVSWYQQTPGQGLQFLFEYFSETQRNKGNFPGRFSGRQFSNSRSEMNVSTLELGDSALYLCASSLYGGEPYEQYFGPGTRLTVT.

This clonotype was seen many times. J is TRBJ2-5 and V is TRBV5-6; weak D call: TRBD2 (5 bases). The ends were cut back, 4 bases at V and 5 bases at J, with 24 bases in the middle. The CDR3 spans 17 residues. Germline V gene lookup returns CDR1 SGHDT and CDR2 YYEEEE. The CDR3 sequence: CASSAVKAWSWEETQYF. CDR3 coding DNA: TGTGCCAGCAGCGCGGTCAAGGCATGGTCCTGGGAGGAGACCCAGTACTTC.

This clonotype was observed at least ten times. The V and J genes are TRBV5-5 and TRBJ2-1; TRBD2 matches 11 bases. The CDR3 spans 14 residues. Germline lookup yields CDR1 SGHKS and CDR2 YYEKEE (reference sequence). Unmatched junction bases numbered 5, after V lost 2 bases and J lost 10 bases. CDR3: CASSLLAGEFEQFF. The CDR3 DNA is TGTGCCAGCAGCTTACTAGCGGGGGAATTCGAGCAGTTCTTC.

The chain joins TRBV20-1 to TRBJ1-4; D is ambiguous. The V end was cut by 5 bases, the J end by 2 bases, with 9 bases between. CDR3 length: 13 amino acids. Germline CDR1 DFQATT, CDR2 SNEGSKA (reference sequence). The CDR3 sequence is CSALLNTNEKLFF. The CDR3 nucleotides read TGCAGTGCTCTACTCAACACTAATGAAAAACTGTTTTTT.

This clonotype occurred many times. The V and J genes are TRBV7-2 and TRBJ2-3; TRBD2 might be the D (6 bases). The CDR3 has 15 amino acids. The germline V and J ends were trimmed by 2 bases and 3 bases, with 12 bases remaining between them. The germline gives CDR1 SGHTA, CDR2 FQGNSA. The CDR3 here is CASSLTFLATDTQYF. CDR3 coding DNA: TGTGCCAGCAGCTTAACTTTTCTAGCGACAGATACGCAGTATTTT.

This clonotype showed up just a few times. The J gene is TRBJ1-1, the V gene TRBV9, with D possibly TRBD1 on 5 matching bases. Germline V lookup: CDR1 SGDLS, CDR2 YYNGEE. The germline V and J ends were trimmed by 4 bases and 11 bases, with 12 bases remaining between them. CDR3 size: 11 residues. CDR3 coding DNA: TGTGCCAGCAGCCCCCAGGGCTCGGCTTTCTTT. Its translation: CASSPQGSAFF.

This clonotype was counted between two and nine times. CDR3 bases: TGCGCCACCCGACAGGGAGCTTACACAGATACGCAGTATTTT. Its protein is CATRQGAYTDTQYF. The chain has TRBV5-1 and TRBJ2-3; 7 bases are a match to TRBD1. This CDR3 has 14 amino acids. Germline CDR1 reads SGHRS; CDR2 reads YFSETQ. J gave up 2 bases and V 9 bases, and 9 bases lay outside the gene matches. Combining the CDR3 with reference TRBV5-1 and TRBJ2-3 gives the whole variable domain KAGVTQTPRYLIKTRGQQVTLSCSPISGHRSVSWYQQTPGQGLQFLFEYFSETQRNKGNFPGRFSGRQFSNSRSEMNVSTLELGDSALYLCATRQGAYTDTQYFGPGTRLTVL.

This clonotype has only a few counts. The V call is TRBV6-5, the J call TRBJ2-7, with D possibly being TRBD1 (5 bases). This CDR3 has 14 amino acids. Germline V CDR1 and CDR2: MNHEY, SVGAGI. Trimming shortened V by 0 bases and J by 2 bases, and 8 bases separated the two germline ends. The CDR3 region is CASSYSQGPYEQYV. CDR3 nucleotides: TGTGCCAGCAGTTACTCTCAGGGCCCCTACGAGCAGTACGTC.

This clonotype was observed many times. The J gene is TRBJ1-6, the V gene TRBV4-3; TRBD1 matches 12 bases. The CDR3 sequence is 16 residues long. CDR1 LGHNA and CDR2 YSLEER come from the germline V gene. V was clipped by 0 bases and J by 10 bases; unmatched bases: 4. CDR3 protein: CASSQEMGQGASPLHF. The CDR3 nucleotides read TGCGCCAGCAGCCAAGAAATGGGACAGGGGGCATCACCCCTCCACTTT.